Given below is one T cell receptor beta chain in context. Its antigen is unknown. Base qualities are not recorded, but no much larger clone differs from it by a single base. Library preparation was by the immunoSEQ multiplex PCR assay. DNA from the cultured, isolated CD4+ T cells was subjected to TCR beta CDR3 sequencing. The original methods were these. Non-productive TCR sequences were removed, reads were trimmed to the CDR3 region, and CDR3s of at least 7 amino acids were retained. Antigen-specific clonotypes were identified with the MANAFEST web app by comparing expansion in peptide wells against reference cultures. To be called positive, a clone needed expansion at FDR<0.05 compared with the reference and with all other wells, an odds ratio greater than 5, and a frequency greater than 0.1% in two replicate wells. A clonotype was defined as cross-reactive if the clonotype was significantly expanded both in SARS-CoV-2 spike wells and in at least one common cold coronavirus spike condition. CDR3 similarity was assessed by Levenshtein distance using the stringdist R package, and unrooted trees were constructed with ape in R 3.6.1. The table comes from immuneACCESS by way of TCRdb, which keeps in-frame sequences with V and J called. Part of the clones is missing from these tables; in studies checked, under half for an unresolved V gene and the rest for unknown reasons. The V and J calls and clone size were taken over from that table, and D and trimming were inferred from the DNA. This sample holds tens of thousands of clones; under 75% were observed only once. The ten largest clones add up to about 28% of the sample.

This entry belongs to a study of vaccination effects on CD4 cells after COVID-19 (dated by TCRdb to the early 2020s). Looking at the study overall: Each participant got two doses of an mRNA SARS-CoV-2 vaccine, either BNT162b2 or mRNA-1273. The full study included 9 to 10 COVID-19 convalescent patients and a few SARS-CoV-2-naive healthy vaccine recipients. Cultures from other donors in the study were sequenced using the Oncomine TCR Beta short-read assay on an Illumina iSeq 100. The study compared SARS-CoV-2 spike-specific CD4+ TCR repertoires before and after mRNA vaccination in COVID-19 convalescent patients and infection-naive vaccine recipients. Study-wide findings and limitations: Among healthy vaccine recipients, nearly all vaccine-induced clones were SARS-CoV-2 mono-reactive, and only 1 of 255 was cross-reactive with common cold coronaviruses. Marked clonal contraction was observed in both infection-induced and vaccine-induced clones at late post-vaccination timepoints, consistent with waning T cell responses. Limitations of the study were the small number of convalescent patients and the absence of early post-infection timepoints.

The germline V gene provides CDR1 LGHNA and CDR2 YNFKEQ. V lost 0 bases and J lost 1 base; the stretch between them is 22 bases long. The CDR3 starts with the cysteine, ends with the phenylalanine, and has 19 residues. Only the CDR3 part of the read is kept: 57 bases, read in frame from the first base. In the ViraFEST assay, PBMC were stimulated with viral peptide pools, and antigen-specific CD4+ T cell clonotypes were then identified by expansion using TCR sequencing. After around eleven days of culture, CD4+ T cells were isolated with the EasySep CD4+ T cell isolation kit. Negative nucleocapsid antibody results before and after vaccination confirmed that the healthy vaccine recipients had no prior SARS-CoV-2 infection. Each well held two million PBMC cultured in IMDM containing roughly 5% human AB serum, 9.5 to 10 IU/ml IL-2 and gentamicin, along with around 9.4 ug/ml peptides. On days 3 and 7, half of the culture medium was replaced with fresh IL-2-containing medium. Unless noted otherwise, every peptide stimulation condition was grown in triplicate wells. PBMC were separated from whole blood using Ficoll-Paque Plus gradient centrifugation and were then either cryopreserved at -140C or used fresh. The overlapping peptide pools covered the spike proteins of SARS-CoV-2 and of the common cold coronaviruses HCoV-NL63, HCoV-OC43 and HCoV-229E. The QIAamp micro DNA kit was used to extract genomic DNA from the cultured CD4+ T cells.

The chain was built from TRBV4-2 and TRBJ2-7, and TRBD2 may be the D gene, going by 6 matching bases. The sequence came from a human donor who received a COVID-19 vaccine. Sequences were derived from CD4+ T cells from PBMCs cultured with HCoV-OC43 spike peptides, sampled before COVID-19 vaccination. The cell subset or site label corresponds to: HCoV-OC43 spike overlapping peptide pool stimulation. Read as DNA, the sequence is TGTGCCAGCAGCCAAGAAAGGAGGCCCGGGACTCCGGGGTCCTACGAGCAGTACTTC. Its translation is CASSQERRPGTPGSYEQYF.